This T cell receptor (beta chain) was sequenced for a study of T-cell reconstitution after alpha-beta-depleted transplantation in children listed by TCRdb under 2016. With respect to the entire study: Using TCR repertoire profiling, the study followed T-cell immune reconstitution in a quantitative way in children after TCRalphabeta/CD19-depleted allogeneic hematopoietic cell transplantation. Summary of the overall study and its limitations: The apparently early alphabetaT-cell count recovery about two months after transplant was reportedly dependent on only several hundred rapidly expanded clones derived from non-depleted graft cells. In some patients, the high TCRbeta diversity seen at day 60 was put down to recipient T cells and intrathymic progenitors that had survived conditioning. Hyperexpanded clone frequencies declined over subsequent months; after one year, T-cell counts and TCRbeta diversity were mostly attributed to newly produced T cells.

Receptor amplification or capture employed PCR. TCRdb records Illumina HiSeq 2500 as the sequencer. TCR library preparation used molecular barcoding, with unique molecular identifiers applied to normalize quantification of the TCRbeta repertoire. TCRdb cleaned the public reads at Q25 with fastp, built clones with MiXCR and kept in-frame beta chains. Rows merge per CDR3 protein into single entries with the most common DNA and genes. Counted in this sample were about 100,000 distinct CDR3 sequences; around 6.4% of them appeared once. About 23% of the sample belongs to the ten largest clones. The label giving this sample's treatment or condition can be read as: allogeneic hematopoietic cell transplantation with graft depleted of TCRalphabeta T cells and CD19 B cells. TCRalphabeta/CD19-depleted allogeneic hematopoietic cell grafts were given to the transplant recipients, all of whom were children. This clonotype has ten or more counts. Its antigen is not yet known. Per-base quality was not reported, and no clone a single base away is much larger than it.

The clonotype was recovered from a male patient under 10 years old who had a stem cell transplant for acute lymphoblastic leukemia, so the T cells may come from the graft donor. Sequenced material: PBMCs, mostly from graft donor cells, taken 360 days after TCRalphabeta/CD19-depleted stem cell transplant.

The nucleotide sequence reads as follows: TGTGCCAGCAGTTTAGGTGGGGGAAGGGGCGAGCAGTACTTC. Translated, it gives CASSLGGGRGEQYF. This sequence uses TRBV28 and TRBJ2-7, with the D call perhaps TRBD1 or TRBD2, as 5 bases match in each case. The CDR3 runs 14 residues from the cysteine to the phenylalanine. The read is trimmed to its CDR3 DNA, 42 bases read in frame from base 1. Per the germline V gene, MDHEN is the CDR1 and SYDVKM is the CDR2. Trimming costs V 2 bases and J 6 bases, and their ends lie 14 bases apart. The full variable domain, completed from the reference TRBV28 and TRBJ2-7 proteins outside the CDR3, reads DVKVTQSSRYLVKRTGEKVFLECVQDMDHENMFWYRQDPGLGLRLIYFSYDVKMKEKGDIPEGYSVSREKKERFSLILESASTNQTSMYLCASSLGGGRGEQYFGPGTRLTVT.